This T cell receptor (beta chain) stems from a study of CD8 T cells in Susac syndrome. Random hexamers primed reverse transcription of roughly 0.5 to 1 ug RNA. TCRdb reprocessed the immunoSEQ multiplex PCR reads with MiXCR, giving one entry per CDR3 protein. The data hold 150,000 to 160,000 distinct CDR3 sequences, with approximately 96% observed a single time. Per the germline V gene, CDR1 is SGHTA and CDR2 is FQGNSA. V was cut by 5 bases and J by 5 bases, with 5 bases left in between. This CDR3 contains 11 residues. What was sequenced was CD4+ T cells from PBMCs. The TCR sequence derives from a human donor with Susac syndrome. The V and J genes are TRBV7-2 and TRBJ2-3; no definite D call. In DNA, the CDR3 is TGTGCCAGCAGCCAAGAAGATACGCAGTATTTT. Protein sequence: CASSQEDTQYF. The complete variable domain, with remaining parts taken from reference TRBV7-2 and TRBJ2-3, reads GAGVSQSPSNKVTEKGKDVELRCDPISGHTALYWYRQSLGQGLEFLIYFQGNSAPDKSGLPSDRFSAERTGGSVSTLTIQRTQQEDSAVYLCASSQEDTQYFGPGTRLTVL.